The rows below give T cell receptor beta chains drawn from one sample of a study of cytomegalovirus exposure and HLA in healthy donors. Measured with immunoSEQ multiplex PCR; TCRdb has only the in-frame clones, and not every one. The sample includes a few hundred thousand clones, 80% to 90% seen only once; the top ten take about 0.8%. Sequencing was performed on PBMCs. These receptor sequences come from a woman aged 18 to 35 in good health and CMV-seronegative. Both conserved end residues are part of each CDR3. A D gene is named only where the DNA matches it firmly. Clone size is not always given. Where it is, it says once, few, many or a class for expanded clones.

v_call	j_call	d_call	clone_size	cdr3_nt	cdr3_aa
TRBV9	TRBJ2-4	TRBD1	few	TGTGCCAGCACTCGGACAGGGAGTCCCGAAAACATTCAGTACTTC	CASTRTGSPENIQYF
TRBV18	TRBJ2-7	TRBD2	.	TGTGCCAGCTCAAGCGAGGGCGGGAGGGCCATAACGGGCGAGCAGTACTTC	CASSSEGGRAITGEQYF
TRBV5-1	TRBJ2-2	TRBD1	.	TGCGCCAGCAGCCCGGGACAGCTCAACACCGGGGAGCTGTTTTTT	CASSPGQLNTGELFF
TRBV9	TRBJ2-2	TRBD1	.	TGTGCCAGCAGCGCAGGGGGCACCGGGGAGCTGTTTTTT	CASSAGGTGELFF
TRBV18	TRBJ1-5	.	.	TGTGCCAGCTCACCAGGCAGGGGTCAGCCCCAGCATTTT	CASSPGRGQPQHF
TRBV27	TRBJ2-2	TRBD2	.	TGTGCCAGCAGCCCGGCCCTCCTAGCGGGAGCCGTCGGGGAGCTGTTTTTT	CASSPALLAGAVGELFF
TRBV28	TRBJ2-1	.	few	TGTGCCAGCGGGACTGACTCCTACAATGAGCAGTTCTTC	CASGTDSYNEQFF
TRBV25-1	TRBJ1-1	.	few	TGTGCCAGCAGCCCATTGAACACTGAAGCTTTCTTT	CASSPLNTEAFF
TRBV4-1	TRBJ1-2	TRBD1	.	TGCGCCAGCAGACGCACAGGGGGTTATGGCTACACCTTC	CASRRTGGYGYTF
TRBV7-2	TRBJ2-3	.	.	TGTGCCAGCAGCTTAGGTGTAGTAAGAGGCCCCTCCACAGATACGCAGTATTTT	CASSLGVVRGPSTDTQYF
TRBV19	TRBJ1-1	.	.	TGTGCCAGTAGTATATCAGGTTCAGTTTTCAGTGAAGCTTTCTTT	CASSISGSVFSEAFF
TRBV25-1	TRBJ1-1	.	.	TGTGCCAGCAGTATGGCGGGTGGCACTGAAGCTTTCTTT	CASSMAGGTEAFF
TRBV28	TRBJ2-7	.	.	TGTGCCAGCAGCACCGACAGGAGAACCGAGCAGTACTTC	CASSTDRRTEQYF
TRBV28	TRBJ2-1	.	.	TGTGCCAGCAAATTTCCCCTAAACAATGAGCAGTTCTTC	CASKFPLNNEQFF
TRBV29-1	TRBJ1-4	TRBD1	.	TGCAGCGCCGGGACAGGGAATGAAAAACTGTTTTTT	CSAGTGNEKLFF
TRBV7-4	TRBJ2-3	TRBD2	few	TGTGCCAGCAGTCTGCTAGCGGTTTCGCAGTATTTT	CASSLLAVSQYF
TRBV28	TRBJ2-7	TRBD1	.	TGTGCCAGCAGGTTCGGGACAGGGGTCCCCGAGCAGTACTTC	CASRFGTGVPEQYF
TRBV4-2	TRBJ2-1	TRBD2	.	TGTGCCACATCGCCCAGGGGACTAGCGGAAGAGCAGTTCTTC	CATSPRGLAEEQFF
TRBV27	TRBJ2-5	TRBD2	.	TGTGCCAGCAGTCCGCTCGGGAGGGAAGAGACCCAGTACTTC	CASSPLGREETQYF
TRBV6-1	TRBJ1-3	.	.	TGTGCCAGCAGAGGACAGCTACACTCTGGAAACACCATATATTTT	CASRGQLHSGNTIYF
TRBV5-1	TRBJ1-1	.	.	TGCGCCAGCAGCCAACAGGGGAACACTGAAGCTTTCTTT	CASSQQGNTEAFF
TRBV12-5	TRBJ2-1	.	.	TGTGCTAGTGGTTTGAGTAGGGGGAATGAGCAGTTCTTC	CASGLSRGNEQFF
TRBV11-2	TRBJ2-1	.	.	TGTGCCAGCAGCCCCTCTAGCGGCCCCCTACAGGGGGAGTTCTTC	CASSPSSGPLQGEFF
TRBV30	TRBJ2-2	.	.	TGTGCCTGGAGTACAGGGTCCGGGGAGCTGTTTTTT	CAWSTGSGELFF
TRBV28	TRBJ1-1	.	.	TGTGCCAGCTCTCTTGAAGGGGGAGAAGCTTTCTTT	CASSLEGGEAFF
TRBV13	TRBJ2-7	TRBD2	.	TGTGCCAGCAGCTCCGCTAGCGGGGATTCCTACGAGCAGTACTTC	CASSSASGDSYEQYF
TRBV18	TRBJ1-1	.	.	TGTGCCAGCTCACCTTCGGGGACAGAAGCTTTCTTT	CASSPSGTEAFF
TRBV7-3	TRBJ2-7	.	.	TGTGCCAGCAGCTTAGGGCCAGGGTCAACCTACGAGCAGTACTTC	CASSLGPGSTYEQYF